What follows is one T cell receptor beta chain and its context. Its antigen is undetermined. Amplification of TCR beta CDR3 regions was performed using RNA transcripts as template. Researchers ran a first-round RT-PCR on the TCR CDR3 using the HTBI primer set. TCRdb reprocessed the multiplex PCR reads with MiXCR, giving one entry per CDR3 protein. This sample has about 400,000 distinct CDR3 sequences; 15% to 18% occur once, and the top ten carry 25% to 30%. Between the trimmed V and J ends, which lost 4 bases and 5 bases, there was a span of 13 bases. This CDR3 spans 14 amino acids. Germline assignment: CDR1 MGHRA and CDR2 YSYEKL. Blood sampling occurred at first hyperthyroidism diagnosis, ahead of any ophthalmopathy symptoms. This entry is derived from a study of T cells in Graves' hyperthyroidism and ophthalmopathy. Overall study findings and caveats: Model output signaled ophthalmopathy a median around 5.9 months ahead of onset. Ophthalmopathy was separated from stable hyperthyroidism by a 13 V-J model.

This sequence joins TRBV4-1 and TRBJ2-3; D may be TRBD1 (5 bases). Sequences were obtained from blood. The sequence derives from a woman under 30 with Graves' hyperthyroidism that later progressed to Graves' ophthalmopathy. The CDR3: CASSRSSGKDTQYF. In DNA form, the CDR3 reads TGCGCCAGCAGCCGATCCTCAGGGAAAGATACGCAGTATTTT.